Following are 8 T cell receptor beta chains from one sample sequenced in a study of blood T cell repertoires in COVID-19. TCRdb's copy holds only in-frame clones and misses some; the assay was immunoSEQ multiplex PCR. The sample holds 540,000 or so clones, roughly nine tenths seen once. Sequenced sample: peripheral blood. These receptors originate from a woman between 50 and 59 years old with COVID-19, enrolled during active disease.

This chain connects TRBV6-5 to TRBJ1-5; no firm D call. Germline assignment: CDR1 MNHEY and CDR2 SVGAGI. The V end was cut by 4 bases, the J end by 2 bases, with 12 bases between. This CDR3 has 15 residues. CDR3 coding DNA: TGTGCCAGCAGTTCATCGTGGGCCCGCAATCAGCCCCAGCATTTT. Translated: CASSSSWARNQPQHF.

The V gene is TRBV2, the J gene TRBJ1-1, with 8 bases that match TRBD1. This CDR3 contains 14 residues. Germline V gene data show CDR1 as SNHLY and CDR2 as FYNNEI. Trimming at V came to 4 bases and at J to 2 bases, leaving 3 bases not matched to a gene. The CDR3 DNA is TGTGCCAGCAGTGTGACAGGGGCTAACACTGAAGCTTTCTTT. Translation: CASSVTGANTEAFF.

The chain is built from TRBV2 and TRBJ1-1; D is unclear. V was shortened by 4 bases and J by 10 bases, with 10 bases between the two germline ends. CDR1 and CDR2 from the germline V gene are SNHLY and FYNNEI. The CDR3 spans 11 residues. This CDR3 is CASSARVGAFF. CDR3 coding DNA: TGTGCCAGCAGTGCGAGGGTCGGAGCTTTCTTT.

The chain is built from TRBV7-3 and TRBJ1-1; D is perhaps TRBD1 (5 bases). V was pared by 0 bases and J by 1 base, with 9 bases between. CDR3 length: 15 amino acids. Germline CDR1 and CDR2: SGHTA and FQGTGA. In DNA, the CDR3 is TGTGCCAGCAGCTTAACGACGCAGGGGAACACTGAAGCTTTCTTT. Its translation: CASSLTTQGNTEAFF. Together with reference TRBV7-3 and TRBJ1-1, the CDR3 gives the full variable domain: GAGVSQTPSNKVTEKGKYVELRCDPISGHTALYWYRQSLGQGPEFLIYFQGTGAADDSGLPNDRFFAVRPEGSVSTLKIQRTERGDSAVYLCASSLTTQGNTEAFFGQGTRLTVV.

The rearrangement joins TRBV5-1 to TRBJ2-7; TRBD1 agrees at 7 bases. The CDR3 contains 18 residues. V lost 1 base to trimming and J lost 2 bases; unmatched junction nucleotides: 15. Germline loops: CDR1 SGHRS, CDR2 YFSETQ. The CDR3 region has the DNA TGCGCCAGCAGCTTGAGGCCTCACATGACAGGGAATACCTACGAGCAGTACTTC. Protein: CASSLRPHMTGNTYEQYF.

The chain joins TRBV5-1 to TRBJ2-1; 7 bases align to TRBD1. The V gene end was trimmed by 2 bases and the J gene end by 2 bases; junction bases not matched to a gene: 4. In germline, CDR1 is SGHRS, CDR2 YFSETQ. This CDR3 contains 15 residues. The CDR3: CASSFTGAPYNEQFF. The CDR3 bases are TGCGCCAGCAGCTTTACAGGGGCCCCCTACAATGAGCAGTTCTTC.

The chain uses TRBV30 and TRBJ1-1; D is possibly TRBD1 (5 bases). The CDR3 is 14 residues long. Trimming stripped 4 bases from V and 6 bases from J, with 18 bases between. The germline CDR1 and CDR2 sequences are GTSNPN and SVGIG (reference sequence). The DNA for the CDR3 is TGTGCCTGGACCCTAGGGATGGGGGAGGCTGAAGCTTTCTTT. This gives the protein CAWTLGMGEAEAFF.

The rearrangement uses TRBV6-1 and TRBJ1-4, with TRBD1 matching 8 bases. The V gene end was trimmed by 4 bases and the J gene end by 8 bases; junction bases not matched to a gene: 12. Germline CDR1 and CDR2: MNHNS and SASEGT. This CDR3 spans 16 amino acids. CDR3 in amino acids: CASSATADREGEKLFF. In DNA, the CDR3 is TGTGCCAGCAGTGCTACAGCGGACAGGGAGGGAGAAAAACTGTTTTTT.